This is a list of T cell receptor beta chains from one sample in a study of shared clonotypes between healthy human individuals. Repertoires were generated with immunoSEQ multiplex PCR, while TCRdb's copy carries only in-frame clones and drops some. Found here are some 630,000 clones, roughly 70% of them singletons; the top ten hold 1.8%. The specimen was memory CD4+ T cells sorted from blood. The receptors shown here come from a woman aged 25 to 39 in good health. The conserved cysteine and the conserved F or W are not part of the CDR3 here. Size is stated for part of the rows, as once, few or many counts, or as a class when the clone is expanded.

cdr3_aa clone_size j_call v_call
ASSQTQGGSRNEQF . TRBJ2-1 TRBV14
ASSLSEKPYNEQF . TRBJ2-1 TRBV7-9
ASSVGQMSTGELF many TRBJ2-2 TRBV21-1
ASSAGGRAISYEQY . TRBJ2-7 TRBV21-1
AWTPRWGLAGGNTGELF few TRBJ2-2 TRBV30
ASNPTGGNIQY many TRBJ2-4 TRBV19
ASSLGQVLSGANVLT . TRBJ2-6 TRBV7-8
ASRIPLRAEMNTEAF few TRBJ1-1 TRBV28
ASSSRGGGNTIY few TRBJ1-3 TRBV21-1
ASARTGGNEQF . TRBJ2-1 TRBV6-6
ASKASGTGELF few TRBJ2-2 TRBV2
ASSLMAGGINQPQH few TRBJ1-5 TRBV7-7
ASRRRQGIAEQY . TRBJ2-7 TRBV6-5
ASGGNYEQY few TRBJ2-7 TRBV6-1
ASSFESPIRTGNTEAF . TRBJ1-1 TRBV27
ASSLDRGDEQF . TRBJ2-1 TRBV5-6
ARRHGRTNNEQF medium-sized TRBJ2-1 TRBV9
ASSIVSSGSNEQY once TRBJ2-7 TRBV19
ASSYEWGRRRSEQY . TRBJ2-7 TRBV7-9
ASSITGRDEQF . TRBJ2-1 TRBV19
ASSGQLTGELF . TRBJ2-2 TRBV11-2
ASSPHGTDGPYEQY . TRBJ2-7 TRBV11-2
ASDPGTGEEQY . TRBJ2-7 TRBV6-1
ASSQRLAGDEQY . TRBJ2-7 TRBV4-2
ASSEGDGTYEQY . TRBJ2-7 TRBV2
ATSREVGVYTDTQY . TRBJ2-3 TRBV15
SVTHQDSLNEKLF few TRBJ1-4 TRBV29-1
ATSRDTGTGSGYT . TRBJ1-2 TRBV15
ASRGDSNYGYT . TRBJ1-2 TRBV2
ASSDTRGQPQH . TRBJ1-5 TRBV7-9
ASTGGGPQH . TRBJ1-5 TRBV19
ASSSTGLAQETQY . TRBJ2-5 TRBV9
AIMPGQGGYEQY once TRBJ2-7 TRBV10-3
ASSWQLNTGELF . TRBJ2-2 TRBV6-5
ASSLWVEKYEQY . TRBJ2-7 TRBV28
ASRRINEQF many TRBJ2-1 TRBV10-2
ATRPGGDTEAF . TRBJ1-1 TRBV10-3
ASSILGTAVGGKGNIQY . TRBJ2-4 TRBV19
ASSEAQYPRSHEQF few TRBJ2-1 TRBV6-1
ASSGGLAGGTSTDTQY . TRBJ2-3 TRBV10-2